These T cell receptor beta chains were read from a single sample in a study of Ad26.COV2.S vaccination and SARS-CoV-2 variants. Here immunoSEQ multiplex PCR was the method, and the copy in TCRdb shows in-frame clones only, minus some. The sample includes under 500,000 clones, 92% seen only once; the top ten take approximately 1.6%. Sequenced here: peripheral blood, sampled in a trial of Ad26.COV2.S vaccine versus placebo. These receptors all come from a person between 18 and 59 years old who received the Ad26.COV2.S COVID-19 vaccine or a placebo. The CDR3 runs from the conserved cysteine through the conserved F or W. The order of the fields is clone size, V gene, D gene, J gene, CDR3 protein, CDR3 DNA. The D gene is left open where the match is weak. Rows may omit the clone size; those that give it use once, few, many or a size class.

abundance: NA
v_gene: TRBV28
d_gene: TRBD1
j_gene: TRBJ1-3
CDR3aa: CASSLWGGTGGNTIYF
CDR3nt: TGTGCCAGCAGTTTATGGGGCGGGACAGGAGGAAACACCATATATTTT

abundance: NA
v_gene: TRBV15
d_gene: NA
j_gene: TRBJ1-2
CDR3aa: CATRKRVLDGYTF
CDR3nt: TGTGCCACCAGAAAGAGGGTTCTTGATGGCTACACCTTC

abundance: NA
v_gene: TRBV30
d_gene: NA
j_gene: TRBJ2-7
CDR3aa: CAWSVQDLPSYEQYF
CDR3nt: TGTGCCTGGAGTGTCCAGGACCTACCGTCCTACGAGCAGTACTTC

abundance: once
v_gene: TRBV27
d_gene: NA
j_gene: TRBJ2-7
CDR3aa: CASSFDSEGNEQYF
CDR3nt: TGTGCCAGCAGTTTCGACAGCGAGGGGAACGAGCAGTACTTC

abundance: NA
v_gene: TRBV5-1
d_gene: NA
j_gene: TRBJ2-2
CDR3aa: CASSLGTAAGELFF
CDR3nt: TGCGCCAGCAGCTTGGGGACGGCGGCCGGGGAGCTGTTTTTT

abundance: NA
v_gene: TRBV5-1
d_gene: NA
j_gene: TRBJ2-1
CDR3aa: CASSLDHGSYNEQFF
CDR3nt: TGCGCCAGCAGCTTGGACCACGGGTCCTACAATGAGCAGTTCTTC

abundance: NA
v_gene: TRBV6-6
d_gene: TRBD1
j_gene: TRBJ1-2
CDR3aa: CASRSGTGGYYGYTF
CDR3nt: TGTGCCAGCAGATCCGGGACAGGGGGGTACTATGGCTACACCTTC

abundance: few
v_gene: TRBV4-2
d_gene: NA
j_gene: TRBJ1-1
CDR3aa: CASSQGGNTEAFF
CDR3nt: TGTGCCAGCAGCCAAGGCGGGAACACTGAAGCTTTCTTT

abundance: NA
v_gene: TRBV28
d_gene: NA
j_gene: TRBJ1-4
CDR3aa: CASSEGSREKLFF
CDR3nt: TGTGCCAGCAGTGAGGGCAGCAGAGAAAAACTGTTTTTT

abundance: NA
v_gene: TRBV30
d_gene: NA
j_gene: TRBJ2-6
CDR3aa: CAWSVPDQLGANVLTF
CDR3nt: TGTGCCTGGAGTGTACCAGATCAGCTTGGGGCCAACGTCCTGACTTTC

abundance: NA
v_gene: TRBV9
d_gene: TRBD1
j_gene: TRBJ1-6
CDR3aa: CASSPAQGAAYNSPLHF
CDR3nt: TGTGCCAGCAGCCCAGCACAGGGGGCAGCCTATAATTCACCCCTCCACTTT

abundance: NA
v_gene: TRBV6-2/TRBV6-3
d_gene: TRBD1
j_gene: TRBJ1-5
CDR3aa: CASSQDWDRAHSNQPQHF
CDR3nt: TGTGCCAGCAGCCAAGACTGGGACAGGGCCCATAGCAATCAGCCCCAGCATTTT

abundance: NA
v_gene: TRBV7-8
d_gene: NA
j_gene: TRBJ1-5
CDR3aa: CASSLGSGEQPQHF
CDR3nt: TGTGCCAGCAGCTTAGGGTCAGGGGAACAGCCCCAGCATTTT

abundance: NA
v_gene: TRBV10-3
d_gene: TRBD2
j_gene: TRBJ2-2
CDR3aa: CATGLAYGELFF
CDR3nt: TGTGCCACGGGACTAGCGTACGGGGAGCTGTTTTTT

abundance: NA
v_gene: TRBV6-5
d_gene: TRBD1
j_gene: TRBJ2-2
CDR3aa: CASSSDRANTGELFF
CDR3nt: TGTGCCAGCAGTTCGGACAGGGCGAACACCGGGGAGCTGTTTTTT

abundance: NA
v_gene: TRBV6-5
d_gene: NA
j_gene: TRBJ1-2
CDR3aa: CASSIGTVGYTF
CDR3nt: TGTGCCAGCAGTATAGGGACGGTTGGCTACACCTTC